This T cell receptor (delta chain) was sequenced for a study of γδ T cells in repeated Plasmodium falciparum infection. This clone was seen more than once but under ten times. TCRdb's protein, taken from a much larger clone, differs from this DNA's translation at residue 5, likely owing to a read error; the protein displayed comes from the DNA. The CDR3 is 18 residues long. V trimming: 3 bases; J trimming: 3 bases; junction bases outside the gene matches: 13. Germline assignment: CDR1 GEAIGNYY and CDR2 EKD. Vgamma9/Vdelta2+ and Vdelta2-negative gammadelta T cells were flow-sorted from PBMC for bulk sequencing. TCRdb re-called the multiplex PCR reads with CATT. The table has 93,000 or so delta-chain clones, over 0.9% seen once.

The chain couples TRDV2 to TRDJ1, with 12 bases aligning to TRDD3. The receptor was isolated from a pool of human donors (malaria-infected and uninfected, not separated). Sequences were obtained from gamma-delta T cells from blood. In DNA form, the CDR3 reads TGTGCCTGTGACTCCGGTCTGGGGGATACGCTTTCAGCCGATAAACTCATCTTT. This gives the protein CACDSGLGDTLSADKLIF.